These T cell receptor beta chains were read from a single sample in a study of cytomegalovirus exposure and HLA in healthy donors. This table comes from immunoSEQ multiplex PCR, and its TCRdb copy is limited to in-frame clones, with some not included. The repertoire holds roughly 120,000 clones, with around four fifths as singletons. The sequenced sample was PBMCs. Receptor source: a woman aged 50 to 65 in good health and CMV-seropositive. Each CDR3 is given with its conserved first and last residue. A D gene is named only where the DNA matches it firmly. Part of the rows lack a size; the others show once, few, many or a class for expanded clones.

TRBJ1-3,NA,TRBV7-9,NA,CAGGVDPGNTIYF,TGTGCCGGGGGGGTAGACCCTGGAAACACCATATATTTT
TRBJ2-7,NA,TRBV6-5,NA,CASGAGNYEQYF,TGTGCCAGTGGCGCAGGGAACTACGAGCAGTACTTC
TRBJ1-6,few,TRBV7-9,TRBD1,CASSRTGDNSPLHF,TGTGCCAGCAGCCGGACAGGGGATAATTCACCCCTCCACTTT
TRBJ1-1,NA,TRBV5-4,NA,CASSPRSGGSMNTEAFF,TGTGCCAGCAGTCCCAGGAGTGGGGGGTCAATGAACACTGAAGCTTTCTTT
TRBJ2-2,NA,TRBV9,NA,CASSVAIGSRTGELFF,TGTGCCAGCAGCGTAGCTATCGGGTCGCGCACCGGGGAGCTGTTTTTT
TRBJ1-2,few,TRBV5-1,NA,CASSSGEGTYGYTF,TGCGCCAGCAGCTCGGGAGAGGGGACCTATGGCTACACCTTC
TRBJ2-3,NA,TRBV7-3,NA,CASSLRAGGDTQYF,TGTGCCAGCAGCTTAAGGGCCGGGGGAGATACGCAGTATTTT
TRBJ2-7,NA,TRBV25-1,NA,CASSDVGGYEQYF,TGTGCCAGCAGTGACGTTGGAGGCTACGAGCAGTACTTC
TRBJ2-1,NA,TRBV7-9,NA,CASSFLPSVNEQFF,TGTGCCAGCAGCTTTCTTCCCAGCGTCAATGAGCAGTTCTTC
TRBJ1-5,NA,TRBV6-5,NA,CASSYSGGDDQPQHF,TGTGCCAGCAGTTACTCCGGCGGAGACGATCAGCCCCAGCATTTT
TRBJ2-3,NA,TRBV7-3,NA,CASSLMGGSTDTQYF,TGTGCCAGCAGCTTAATGGGGGGAAGCACAGATACGCAGTATTTT
TRBJ1-1,NA,TRBV18,NA,CASSSRQEDTEAFF,TGTGCCAGCTCATCTCGACAGGAGGACACTGAAGCTTTCTTT
TRBJ2-2,NA,TRBV5-6,NA,CASSLGQGNTGELFF,TGTGCCAGCAGCTTGGGTCAGGGAAACACCGGGGAGCTGTTTTTT
TRBJ1-2,few,TRBV10-3,NA,CAISWDTNYGYTF,TGTGCCATCAGTTGGGACACCAACTATGGCTACACCTTC
TRBJ2-5,NA,TRBV10-3,NA,CAIRAEGRETQYF,TGTGCCATCAGGGCTGAGGGCAGGGAGACCCAGTACTTC
TRBJ2-7,once,TRBV7-3,TRBD1,CASSSSRDRVTYEQYF,TGTGCCAGCAGCTCCAGCCGGGACAGGGTGACCTACGAGCAGTACTTC
TRBJ1-2,NA,TRBV4-1,TRBD1,CASSYDRGDGYTF,TGCGCCAGCAGCTACGACAGGGGGGATGGCTACACCTTC
TRBJ1-1,few,TRBV7-9,NA,CASSLSLLTEAFF,TGTGCCAGCAGCCTATCCCTCCTAACTGAAGCTTTCTTT
TRBJ2-1,once,TRBV6-6,TRBD2,CASSSLSGRANEQFF,TGTGCCAGCAGTTCCCTCAGCGGGAGGGCCAATGAGCAGTTCTTC
TRBJ2-5,once,TRBV9,TRBD2,CASSVVGSGVGETQYF,TGTGCCAGCAGCGTAGTAGGTAGCGGGGTGGGTGAGACCCAGTACTTC
TRBJ1-6,NA,TRBV14,NA,CASSPMEGGVSPLHF,TGTGCCAGCAGCCCTATGGAGGGAGGGGTTTCACCCCTCCACTTT
TRBJ2-7,NA,TRBV5-1,TRBD1,CASSEGQGGEQYF,TGCGCCAGCAGCGAGGGACAGGGAGGCGAGCAGTACTTC